Given below is one T cell receptor beta chain in context. This specimen comes from a study of blood T cell repertoires in COVID-19. Study at large: Acute and convalescent COVID-19 specimens originated in the United States, Italy and Spain. PBMCs, B-cell-depleted T cells, or T cells provided the cDNA or gDNA that made up the material.

Per the authors' pipeline: Nucleated cell number was recorded as an estimate derived from reference gene primer amplification. Sequencing was performed with immunoSEQ multiplex PCR; in TCRdb, only in-frame clones are kept and a portion is missing. The V and J calls and clone size come from that table; D and trimming were worked out from the DNA. The sample includes tens of thousands of clones, 90% of them seen just once. V lost 7 bases and J 9 bases, leaving 13 bases between the germline ends. This CDR3 contains 13 residues. Germline assignment: CDR1 SNHLY and CDR2 FYNNEI. The sequence was obtained from a human donor with active COVID-19. The donor label of this sample is uncertain. The gene calls are TRBV2 and TRBJ1-6, with D possibly TRBD1 on 6 matching bases. The sample comprised peripheral blood. The CDR3 DNA sequence: TGTGCCAGCAAGGAACAGGGTGCTTCACCCCTCCACTTT. Translated: CASKEQGASPLHF.